Below, 10 T cell receptor beta chains from the same sample are listed, as sequenced in a study of PD-L1 blockade in urothelial cancer. The time point is: pretreatment peripheral blood. Profiling relied on immunoSEQ multiplex PCR, and the TCRdb table lists in-frame clones only, not all of them. The table lists about 63,000 clones, around 81% of them singletons. The material was PBMCs, obtained around atezolizumab (anti-PD-L1) treatment. All receptors derive from a man in his 70s with urothelial cancer.

The chain couples TRBV11-2 to TRBJ2-7; D remains unclear. Trimming took 5 bases from V and 0 from J, leaving 17 bases between them. Germline V lookup: CDR1 SGHAT, CDR2 FQNNGV. The CDR3 extends over 16 amino acids. CDR3 nucleotide sequence: TGTGCCAGCAGCGCGGAGACTCAGCTCCTCTCCTACGAGCAGTACTTC. Protein product: CASSAETQLLSYEQYF.

The chain joins TRBV6-6 to TRBJ2-5, with 7 bases that match TRBD2. Germline CDR1 is MNHNY and CDR2 is SVGAGI (reference sequence). The J segment lost 2 bases and the V segment lost 11 bases, leaving 11 bases of the junction unmatched. The CDR3 spans 14 residues. CDR3 residues: CAGSSAGDQETQYF. The CDR3, as DNA: TGTGCCGGGTCATCGGCGGGGGATCAAGAGACCCAGTACTTC.

CDR3 sequence reads: CASSEPGDYEQYF. CDR3 coding DNA: TGTGCCAGCAGTGAGCCGGGAGACTACGAGCAGTACTTC. The chain carries TRBV6-1 and TRBJ2-7; D possibly corresponds to TRBD2 (6 bases). This CDR3 comprises 13 residues. Germline V gives CDR1 MNHNS, CDR2 SASEGT. Trimming shortened V by 3 bases and J by 3 bases, and 9 bases separated the two germline ends.

The genes are TRBV12-5 and TRBJ2-2; no reliable D call. This CDR3 spans 16 amino acids. Germline CDR1 is LGHNT and CDR2 is FRNRAP. Deletions cut 3 bases from V and 0 bases from J, with 11 bases between. For the CDR3, the DNA is TGTGCTAGTGGTTTTCTTACTCAATCGAACACCGGGGAGCTGTTTTTT. Its translation: CASGFLTQSNTGELFF.

This rearrangement joins TRBV4-2 to TRBJ1-1, with D perhaps TRBD1 (5 bases). Trimming shortened V by 1 base and J by 7 bases, and 13 bases separated the two germline ends. CDR3 length equals 14 residues. CDR1 LGHNA and CDR2 YNFKEQ come from the germline V gene. CDR3 sequence reads: CASSQASLGLEAFF. CDR3 DNA: TGTGCCAGCAGCCAAGCCTCGCTGGGACTTGAAGCTTTCTTT.

This clone was seen only a few times. The gene calls are TRBV7-9 and TRBJ2-1; no firm D call. The CDR3 length is 13 residues. V lost 1 base to trimming and J lost 7 bases, with 8 bases between them. CDR1 and CDR2 (germline): SEHNR, FQNEAQ (reference sequence). DNA for the CDR3: TGTGCCAGCAGCTTAGGAGAAACGAATGAGCAGTTCTTC. Its translation: CASSLGETNEQFF.

The chain combines TRBV18 with TRBJ2-7, with D hard to call. V dropped 4 bases and J dropped 6 bases, with 10 bases sitting between them. Per germline, CDR1 KGHSH and CDR2 LQKENI. This CDR3 region has 12 residues. The CDR3 bases are TGTGCCAGCTCACTCAACGGGTTCGAGCAGTACTTC. It codes for CASSLNGFEQYF.

The chain uses TRBV6-6 and TRBJ1-2; no definite D call. Germline V CDR1 and CDR2: MNHNY, SVGAGI (reference sequence). The CDR3 sequence is 13 residues long. Trimming took off 2 bases at V and 8 bases at J, with 12 bases between the two ends. This CDR3 reads CASSYVSGNGYTF. The CDR3 DNA reads TGTGCCAGCAGTTACGTATCGGGGAACGGCTACACCTTC.

The rearrangement links TRBV6-5 to TRBJ1-1; D not certain. Trimming pared 8 bases from V and 0 bases from J, leaving 10 bases between. Germline values: CDR1 MNHEY, CDR2 SVGAGI. The CDR3 is 13 residues long. CDR3 in amino acids: CASLKTLNTEAFF. The CDR3 bases are TGTGCCAGCCTGAAGACACTGAACACTGAAGCTTTCTTT.

The V call is TRBV2, the J call TRBJ2-1; 8 nucleotides agree with TRBD2. The V and J ends lost 6 bases and 5 bases, in that order; junction bases with no gene match: 6. The CDR3 sequence is 14 residues long. Germline-derived CDR1 and CDR2 are SNHLY and FYNNEI. The CDR3 loop reads CASSKLAADNEQFF. The CDR3 region has the DNA TGTGCCAGCAGCAAACTAGCGGCCGACAATGAGCAGTTCTTC.